This T cell receptor (beta chain) is drawn from a study of T cells in Graves' hyperthyroidism and ophthalmopathy. Whole-study findings and limits: The majority of expanded thyroid clonotypes above 0.001 also appeared in blood. A model built on 13 V-J features separated ophthalmopathy from stable hyperthyroidism.

In the case of this clonotype: Antigen specificity is unknown.

The CDR3 regions of TCR beta were amplified from RNA transcripts. When the TCR CDR3 underwent first-round RT-PCR, the HTBI primer set was used. TCRdb used MiXCR to reprocess the multiplex PCR reads, holding one entry per CDR3 protein. The table has 270,000 or so distinct CDR3 sequences, under 30% seen once. The CDR3 totals 13 residues. The germline gives CDR1 SGHTA, CDR2 FQGNSA. Trimming took off 5 bases at V and 7 bases at J, with 15 bases between the two ends. Hyperthyroidism in the patients, aged 18 to 65, was newly diagnosed and under 2 months in duration. Criteria for exclusion of patients were uncontrolled infection, other autoimmune disease, pregnancy or lactation.

The sample consisted of blood. The receptor's source is a man between 40 and 49 years old with Graves' hyperthyroidism that later progressed to Graves' ophthalmopathy. The chain carries TRBV7-2 and TRBJ2-7; D might be TRBD1 (6 bases). CDR3 region: CASSPGRGGEQYF. The CDR3 bases are TGTGCCAGCAGCCCGGGCAGGGGTGGAGAGCAGTACTTC.